This T cell receptor beta chain stems from a study of T cell responses to AZD1222 COVID-19 vaccine. TCRdb's table, derived via immunoSEQ multiplex PCR, lists solely in-frame clones and lacks some. This repertoire shows more than 100,000 clones, around 92% found once; its top ten account for 13% to 15%. The germline V gene has CDR1 MGHDK and CDR2 SYGVNS. V shed 7 bases, J shed 7 bases, and the junction held 5 bases outside the gene matches. The CDR3 sequence is 13 residues long. The sample was peripheral blood, taken on day 0 of AZD1222 vaccination. This TCR was recovered from an adult in good health. The chain carries TRBV25-1 and TRBJ2-7; 12 bases align to TRBD1. The CDR3 bases are TGTGCCAGCACGGGACAGGGGGCGGGAGAGCAGTACTTC. Its protein is CASTGQGAGEQYF.